The next 17 T cell receptor beta chains were all read from a single sample in a study of cytomegalovirus exposure and HLA in healthy donors. It was with 60 Vbeta and 13 Jbeta primers that the PCR ran. Sequencing used immunoSEQ multiplex PCR; TCRdb keeps in-frame clones, though not all of them. The table lists 200,000 to 300,000 clones, 84% of them singletons. The specimen was PBMCs. All receptors come from a woman between 40 and 50 years old in good health and CMV-seropositive.

The chain combines TRBV2 with TRBJ2-5, with D possibly matching TRBD1 (5 bases). This CDR3 has 14 amino acids. The V end lost 6 bases, the J end lost 2 bases, and 13 bases lay between the germline ends. Germline V CDR1 and CDR2: SNHLY, FYNNEI. CDR3 nucleotides: TGTGCCAGCAGATTACAGGTTCGGCAAGAGACCCAGTACTTC. As protein: CASRLQVRQETQYF.

The chain carries TRBV5-8 and TRBJ2-2, with a possible D match to TRBD1 (6 bases). CDR1 SGHTS and CDR2 YDEGEE come from the germline V gene. Trimming removed 0 bases from V and 1 base from J, with 19 bases in between. The CDR3 covers 19 residues. The CDR3, as DNA: TGTGCCAGCAGCTTGGCCACAGGGTTCTCCCGAATGAACACCGGGGAGCTGTTTTTT. Protein: CASSLATGFSRMNTGELFF.

This sequence joins TRBV7-8 and TRBJ2-7; D may be TRBD2 (6 bases). Germline CDR1 SGHVS, CDR2 FQNEAQ. Trimming pared 5 bases from V and 2 bases from J, leaving 16 bases between. CDR3 length: 15 amino acids. CDR3 region: CASSPQEGPTYEQYF. DNA for the CDR3: TGTGCCAGCAGCCCCCAGGAGGGCCCTACCTACGAGCAGTACTTC.

V and J are TRBV5-1 and TRBJ1-6; TRBD1 is a possible D gene (6 bases). Germline CDR1 SGHRS, CDR2 YFSETQ. Trimming pared 0 bases from V and 7 bases from J, leaving 14 bases between. The CDR3 length is 16 residues. The CDR3 reads CASSLGSGALNSPLHF. CDR3 in DNA: TGCGCCAGCAGCTTGGGTTCAGGGGCGTTGAATTCACCCCTCCACTTT.

The CDR3 here is CASTGGRARKSEQYF. CDR3 DNA: TGTGCCAGCACCGGCGGGAGGGCCCGCAAGTCCGAGCAGTACTTC. J is TRBJ2-7 and V is TRBV28, with TRBD2 matching 9 bases. The CDR3 sequence is 15 residues long. The germline gives CDR1 MDHEN, CDR2 SYDVKM. J was trimmed by 6 bases and V by 7 bases; bases with no gene match: 13. The variable domain in full, completed from reference TRBV28 and TRBJ2-7, reads DVKVTQSSRYLVKRTGEKVFLECVQDMDHENMFWYRQDPGLGLRLIYFSYDVKMKEKGDIPEGYSVSREKKERFSLILESASTNQTSMYLCASTGGRARKSEQYFGPGTRLTVT.

The chain couples TRBV4-1 to TRBJ2-3; perhaps TRBD1 as D (6 bases). This CDR3 is 17 amino acids long. V dropped 0 bases and J dropped 0 bases, with 13 bases sitting between them. Germline-derived CDR1 and CDR2 are MGHRA and YSYEKL. The CDR3 DNA reads as TGCGCCAGCAGCCAAGATCCACAGGGAACTAGCACAGATACGCAGTATTTT. As protein: CASSQDPQGTSTDTQYF.

The chain uses TRBV4-3 and TRBJ1-4, with a possible D match to TRBD1 (5 bases). Looked up from germline, CDR1 is LGHNA and CDR2 is YSLEER. V was cut by 0 bases and J by 9 bases, with 11 bases left in between. This CDR3 has 14 amino acids. CDR3 in amino acids: CASSQEDQGKKLFF. CDR3 DNA: TGCGCCAGCAGCCAAGAAGATCAGGGAAAAAAACTGTTTTTT.

The gene calls are TRBV30 and TRBJ1-2; D may be TRBD1 (5 bases). From germline, CDR1 is GTSNPN and CDR2 SVGIG (reference sequence). The CDR3 runs to 12 residues. Trimming took 0 bases from V and 8 from J, leaving 10 bases between them. The CDR3 DNA follows: TGTGCCTGGAGTGTGGGGGGAAACGGCTACACCTTC. It specifies CAWSVGGNGYTF. Supplemented by reference TRBV30 and TRBJ1-2, the full variable domain reads SQTIHQWPATLVQPVGSPLSLECTVEGTSNPNLYWYRQAAGRGLQLLFYSVGIGQISSEVPQNLSASRPQDRQFILSSKKLLLSDSGFYLCAWSVGGNGYTFGSGTRLTVV.

The genes are TRBV2 and TRBJ2-3, with 7 bases matching TRBD2. The CDR3 contains 17 residues. The germline V gene has CDR1 SNHLY and CDR2 FYNNEI. The V segment lost 2 bases and the J segment 2 bases; nucleotides outside the gene matches: 10. CDR3 in amino acids: CASSEFRLADYTDTQYF. Here the CDR3 DNA reads TGTGCCAGCAGTGAATTTCGCCTAGCGGACTACACAGATACGCAGTATTTT.

The chain has TRBV5-4 and TRBJ1-1, with D unresolved. The germline V gene has CDR1 SGHNT and CDR2 YYREEE (reference sequence). This CDR3 is 13 amino acids long. Between the trimmed V and J ends, which lost 4 bases and 3 bases, there was a span of 10 bases. CDR3 DNA sequence: TGTGCCAGCAGCCCTACCCGGGACACTGAAGCTTTCTTT. It specifies CASSPTRDTEAFF.

The rearrangement links TRBV7-2 to TRBJ2-7; 9 bases map to TRBD1. The trim removed 5 bases at V and 2 bases at J, leaving 7 bases unmatched. The CDR3 has 15 residues. The germline V gene encodes CDR1 SGHTA and CDR2 FQGNSA. CDR3 amino acids: CASSATGGDAYEQYF. The CDR3 DNA is TGTGCCAGCAGCGCCACAGGGGGCGATGCCTACGAGCAGTACTTC.

The chain couples TRBV9 to TRBJ2-1; TRBD2 might be the D (5 bases). This CDR3 region has 11 residues. The V end was cut by 1 base, the J end by 10 bases, with 6 bases between. Germline CDR1 and CDR2: SGDLS and YYNGEE. CDR3 loop: CASSVRGEQFF. In nucleotides, the CDR3 is TGTGCCAGCAGCGTACGCGGGGAGCAGTTCTTC.

V and J are TRBV19 and TRBJ1-5; D possibly corresponds to TRBD1 (5 bases). Deletions cut 3 bases from V and 3 bases from J, with 18 bases between. The CDR3 totals 17 residues. Germline-derived CDR1 and CDR2 are LNHDA and SQIVND (reference sequence). The CDR3 region is CASSIGGGSGLNQPQHF. In DNA, the CDR3 is TGTGCCAGTAGTATCGGGGGAGGATCCGGTCTCAATCAGCCCCAGCATTTT. Complete variable domain (other parts from reference TRBV19 and TRBJ1-5): DGGITQSPKYLFRKEGQNVTLSCEQNLNHDAMYWYRQDPGQGLRLIYYSQIVNDFQKGDIAEGYSVSREKKESFPLTVTSAQKNPTAFYLCASSIGGGSGLNQPQHFGDGTRLSIL.

This clone has only one observation. The chain couples TRBV19 to TRBJ2-7; the match to TRBD1 covers 8 bases. Germline CDR1 LNHDA, CDR2 SQIVND (reference sequence). The CDR3 is 12 residues long. After removal of 10 bases from V and 1 base from J, the junction contained 3 bases not matched to a gene. CDR3 protein: CATRDRSYEQYF. In nucleotides, the CDR3 is TGTGCCACTAGGGACAGGTCCTACGAGCAGTACTTC.

V usage is TRBV27 and J usage is TRBJ2-1, with D unresolved. CDR1 and CDR2 from the germline V gene are MNHEY and SMNVEV (reference sequence). The CDR3 runs to 13 residues. V lost 2 bases to trimming and J lost 5 bases, with 7 bases between them. DNA of the CDR3: TGTGCCAGCAGTTTACTGGCAGACAATGAGCAGTTCTTC. This encodes CASSLLADNEQFF.

The rearrangement links TRBV7-9 to TRBJ2-7; no clear D. Trimming took 0 bases from V and 3 from J, leaving 12 bases between them. Per the germline V gene, CDR1 is SEHNR and CDR2 is FQNEAQ (reference sequence). The CDR3 is 15 amino acids. The CDR3 nucleotides read TGTGCCAGCAGCTTAGCTGTTCGACATATCTACGAGCAGTACTTC. Encoded protein: CASSLAVRHIYEQYF.

The chain uses TRBV30 and TRBJ2-5; 8 bases align to TRBD1. CDR1 and CDR2 from the germline V gene are GTSNPN and SVGIG (reference sequence). This CDR3 is 15 amino acids long. Germline trimming cut 2 bases from V and 5 bases from J; bases unmatched to any gene: 10. CDR3 DNA: TGTGCCTGGAGTCGTGGTGCAGGGGGCGCGGAGACCCAGTACTTC. As protein: CAWSRGAGGAETQYF.